This T cell receptor beta chain was profiled in a study of T cell repertoires in cytomegalovirus infection. Study results and caveats: Based on cumulative public TCR beta family frequency, carriers of CMV plus the relevant HLA were identified.

The CDR3 totals 14 residues. CDR1 and CDR2 from the germline V gene are MRHNA and SNTAGT. The germline V and J ends were trimmed by 0 bases and 7 bases, with 10 bases remaining between them. This clonotype occurred many times. As yet, its antigen is unknown. TCRdb ran MiXCR on the reads and lists one entry per CDR3 protein. The table lists 900,000 to 950,000 distinct CDR3 sequences, around 29% of them singletons. The input for sequencing was cultured CD8+ T cells from PBMCs, taken from culture after CMV antigen stimulation. This sequence joins TRBV6-4 and TRBJ2-1; D is possibly TRBD1 (6 bases). This receptor was obtained from a human donor in good health (CMV status not recorded). Some clones in this sample may be carry-over from other donors' samples. CDR3 sequence (DNA): TGTGCCAGCAGTGACTCGATGAGGGGGAATGAGCAGTTCTTC. It codes for CASSDSMRGNEQFF.